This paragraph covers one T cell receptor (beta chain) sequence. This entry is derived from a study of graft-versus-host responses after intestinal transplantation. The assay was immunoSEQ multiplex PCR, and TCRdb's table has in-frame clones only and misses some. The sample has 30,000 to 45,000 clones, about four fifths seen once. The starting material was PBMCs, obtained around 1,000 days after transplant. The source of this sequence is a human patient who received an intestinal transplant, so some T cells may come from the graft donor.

The CDR3 protein is CASTQGQFINQPQHF. The CDR3 DNA reads TGTGCCAGTACCCAAGGACAGTTCATCAATCAGCCCCAGCATTTT. This chain uses TRBV19 with TRBJ1-5, with D perhaps TRBD1 (6 bases). CDR1 and CDR2 from the germline V gene are LNHDA and SQIVND (reference sequence). Trimming left V 7 bases short and J 3 bases short, with 16 bases between. The CDR3 totals 15 residues.